This TCR beta chain was retrieved from a study of blood T cell repertoires in COVID-19. TCRdb's table, derived via immunoSEQ multiplex PCR, lists solely in-frame clones and lacks some. This repertoire shows more than 95,000 clones, almost 85% found once; its top ten account for less than 9%. Germline CDR1 reads SGHRS; CDR2 reads YFSETQ. The CDR3 is made up of 16 amino acids. Trimming stripped 0 bases from V and 5 bases from J, with 14 bases between. The receptor was isolated from a man between 65 and 85 years old with active or convalescent COVID-19. This chain joins TRBV5-1 and TRBJ2-2, with TRBD2 as a possible D gene (6 bases). Sequencing was carried out using peripheral blood. The CDR3 coding sequence is TGCGCCAGCAGCTTGGCCCTGCAGGGAGGTACCGGGGAGCTGTTTTTT. Its protein is CASSLALQGGTGELFF.